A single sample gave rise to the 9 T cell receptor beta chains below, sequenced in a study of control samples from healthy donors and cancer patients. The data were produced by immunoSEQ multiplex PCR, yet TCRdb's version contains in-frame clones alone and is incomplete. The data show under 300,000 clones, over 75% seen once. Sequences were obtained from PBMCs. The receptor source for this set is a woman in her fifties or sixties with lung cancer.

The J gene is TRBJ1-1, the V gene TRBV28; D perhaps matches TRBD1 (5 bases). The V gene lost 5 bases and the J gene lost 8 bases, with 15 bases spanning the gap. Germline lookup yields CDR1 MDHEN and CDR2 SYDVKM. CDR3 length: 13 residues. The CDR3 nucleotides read TGTGCCAGCAGTCTGACAGCGTCGAGAGAAGCTTTCTTT. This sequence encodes CASSLTASREAFF. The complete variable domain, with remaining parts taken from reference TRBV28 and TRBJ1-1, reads DVKVTQSSRYLVKRTGEKVFLECVQDMDHENMFWYRQDPGLGLRLIYFSYDVKMKEKGDIPEGYSVSREKKERFSLILESASTNQTSMYLCASSLTASREAFFGQGTRLTVV.

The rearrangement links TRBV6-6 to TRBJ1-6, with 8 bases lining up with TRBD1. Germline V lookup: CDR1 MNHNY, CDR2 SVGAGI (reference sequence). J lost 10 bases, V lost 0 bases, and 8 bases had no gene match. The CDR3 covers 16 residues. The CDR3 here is CASSYSTGGVGSPLHF. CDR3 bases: TGTGCCAGCAGTTACTCTACAGGGGGAGTAGGATCACCCCTCCACTTT.

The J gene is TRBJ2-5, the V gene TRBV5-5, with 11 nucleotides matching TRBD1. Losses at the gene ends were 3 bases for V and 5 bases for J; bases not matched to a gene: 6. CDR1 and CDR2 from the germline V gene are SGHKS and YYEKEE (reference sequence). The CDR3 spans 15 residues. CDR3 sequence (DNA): TGTGCCAGCAGCTCTTCCGGGACAGGGGGTGAGACCCAGTACTTC. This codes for CASSSSGTGGETQYF.

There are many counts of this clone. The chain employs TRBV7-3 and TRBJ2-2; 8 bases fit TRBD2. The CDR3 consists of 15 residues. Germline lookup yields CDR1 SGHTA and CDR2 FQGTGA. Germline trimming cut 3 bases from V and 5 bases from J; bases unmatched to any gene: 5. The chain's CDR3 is CASSFSGSETGELFF. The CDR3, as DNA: TGTGCCAGCAGCTTCAGCGGGAGTGAAACCGGGGAGCTGTTTTTT.

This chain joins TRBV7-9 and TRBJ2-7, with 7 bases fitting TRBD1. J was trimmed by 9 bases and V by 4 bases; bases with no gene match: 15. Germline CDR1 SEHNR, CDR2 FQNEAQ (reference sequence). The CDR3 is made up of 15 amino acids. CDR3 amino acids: CASSSSLETGLRQYF. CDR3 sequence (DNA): TGTGCCAGCAGCTCTAGCTTAGAGACAGGGCTAAGGCAGTACTTC.

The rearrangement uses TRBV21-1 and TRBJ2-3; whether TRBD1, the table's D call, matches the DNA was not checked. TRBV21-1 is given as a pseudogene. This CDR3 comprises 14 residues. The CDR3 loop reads CASSKQEGTDTQYF. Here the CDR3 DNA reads TGTGCCAGCAGCAAACAGGAAGGCACAGATACGCAGTATTTT.

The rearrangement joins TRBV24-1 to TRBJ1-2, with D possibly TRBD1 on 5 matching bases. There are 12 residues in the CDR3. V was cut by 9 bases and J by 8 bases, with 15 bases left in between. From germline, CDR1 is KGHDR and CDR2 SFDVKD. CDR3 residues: CATGGVLTGYTF. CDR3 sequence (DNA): TGTGCCACCGGAGGGGTCCTCACGGGCTACACCTTC.

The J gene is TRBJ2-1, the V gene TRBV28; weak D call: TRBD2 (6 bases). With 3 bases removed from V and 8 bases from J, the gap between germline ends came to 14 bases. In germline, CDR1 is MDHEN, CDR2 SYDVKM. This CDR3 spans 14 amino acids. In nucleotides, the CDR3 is TGTGCCAGCAGTTTTCGGGACTGGTCCGATGAGCAGTTCTTC. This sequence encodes CASSFRDWSDEQFF. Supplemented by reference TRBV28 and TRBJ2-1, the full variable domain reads DVKVTQSSRYLVKRTGEKVFLECVQDMDHENMFWYRQDPGLGLRLIYFSYDVKMKEKGDIPEGYSVSREKKERFSLILESASTNQTSMYLCASSFRDWSDEQFFGPGTRLTVL.

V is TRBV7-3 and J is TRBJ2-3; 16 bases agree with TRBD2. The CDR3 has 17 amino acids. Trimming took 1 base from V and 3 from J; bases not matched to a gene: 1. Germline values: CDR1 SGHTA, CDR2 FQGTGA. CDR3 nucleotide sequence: TGTGCCAGCAGCTTAAAGGGACTAGCGGGAGGGACAGATACGCAGTATTTT. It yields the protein CASSLKGLAGGTDTQYF.